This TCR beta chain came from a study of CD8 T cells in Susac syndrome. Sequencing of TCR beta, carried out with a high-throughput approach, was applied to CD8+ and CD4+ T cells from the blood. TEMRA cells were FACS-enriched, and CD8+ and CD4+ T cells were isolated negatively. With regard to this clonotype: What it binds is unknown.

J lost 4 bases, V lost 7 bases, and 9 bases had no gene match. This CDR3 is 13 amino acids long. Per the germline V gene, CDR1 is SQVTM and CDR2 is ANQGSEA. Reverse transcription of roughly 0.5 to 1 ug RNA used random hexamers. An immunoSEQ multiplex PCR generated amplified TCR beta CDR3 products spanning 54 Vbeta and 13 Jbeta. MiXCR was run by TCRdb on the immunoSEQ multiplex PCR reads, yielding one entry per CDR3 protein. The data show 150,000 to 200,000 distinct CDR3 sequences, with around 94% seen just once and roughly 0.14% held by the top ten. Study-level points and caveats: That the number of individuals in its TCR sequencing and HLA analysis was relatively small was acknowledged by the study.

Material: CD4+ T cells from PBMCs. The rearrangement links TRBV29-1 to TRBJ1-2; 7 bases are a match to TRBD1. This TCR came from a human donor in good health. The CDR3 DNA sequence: TGCAGCGCCGAACAGGGGCAGGGCTATGGCTACACCTTC. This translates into CSAEQGQGYGYTF.